The TCR beta chain described here comes from a study of blood T cell repertoires in COVID-19. Study at large: Spain, Italy and the United States supplied samples that represented acute and convalescent COVID-19. The cDNA or gDNA used as material had been derived from T cells, B-cell-depleted T cells, or PBMCs.

There are 13 residues in the CDR3. Germline CDR1 is KGHDR and CDR2 is SFDVKD. The V gene end was trimmed by 7 bases and the J gene end by 6 bases; junction bases not matched to a gene: 3. TCRdb's copy holds only in-frame clones and misses some; the assay was immunoSEQ multiplex PCR. The repertoire holds approximately 170,000 clones, approximately 83% seen once, with around 8.6% in the top ten. This TCR was sampled from a man over 45 with active or convalescent COVID-19. This chain uses TRBV24-1 with TRBJ1-2, with 11 bases fitting TRBD1. Material for sequencing was peripheral blood. In DNA, the CDR3 is TGTGCCACCAGACGGACAGGGGGCGATGGCTACACCTTC. It specifies CATRRTGGDGYTF.